The 21 T cell receptor beta chains below come from one sample, sequenced in a study of CD8 T cells in ankylosing spondylitis. Each CDR3 protein gets one entry after TCRdb re-called the 5' RACE reads with MiXCR. Here the sample spans 500,000 to 550,000 distinct CDR3 sequences, roughly 12% being singletons. Study outcomes and limitations: Seemingly distinctive of ankylosing spondylitis blood was a TCR beta motif formed by eight highly homologous variants.

Antigens for these TCRs are unknown. Specimen: blood, either unsorted or a sorted T cell fraction (not recorded which). The receptor source for this set is a male donor with ankylosing spondylitis.

This clonotype was found many times. The chain employs TRBV6-5 and TRBJ2-1; a weak D match, TRBD2 (6 bases). Germline V gives CDR1 MNHEY, CDR2 SVGAGI. This CDR3 region has 15 residues. Deletions cut 2 bases from V and 2 bases from J, with 10 bases between. The CDR3 region is CASSYRREAYNEQFF. CDR3 in DNA: TGTGCCAGCAGTTACAGAAGGGAGGCCTACAATGAGCAGTTCTTC.

V is TRBV18 and J is TRBJ1-5; D gene unclear. The CDR3 loop spans 13 amino acids. Germline-derived CDR1 and CDR2 are KGHSH and LQKENI. Trimming shortened V by 2 bases and J by 4 bases, and 6 bases separated the two germline ends. CDR3 coding DNA: TGTGCCAGCTCACCAGCCGGGAATCAGCCCCAGCATTTT. This encodes CASSPAGNQPQHF. Full variable domain (missing parts from reference TRBV18 and TRBJ1-5): NAGVMQNPRHLVRRRGQEARLRCSPMKGHSHVYWYRQLPEEGLKFMVYLQKENIIDESGMPKERFSAEFPKEGPSILRIQQVVRGDSAAYFCASSPAGNQPQHFGDGTRLSIL.

The chain recombines TRBV10-3 with TRBJ1-1, with 11 bases fitting TRBD1. Germline V lookup: CDR1 ENHRY, CDR2 SYGVKD. The CDR3 has 15 amino acids. J lost 4 bases, V lost 2 bases, and 3 bases had no gene match. The CDR3 DNA reads TGTGCCATCAGTGAGGGACAGGGGGCCGGCACTGAAGCTTTCTTT. Translation gives CAISEGQGAGTEAFF.

This clonotype came up many times. The V and J genes are TRBV7-2 and TRBJ2-1; D is possibly TRBD2 (5 bases). Germline CDR1 SGHTA, CDR2 FQGNSA. Trimming removed 7 bases from V and 7 bases from J, with 17 bases in between. The CDR3 contains 14 residues. In DNA, the CDR3 is TGTGCCAGCACTTCGGGCGGACTTCTAAATGAGCAGTTCTTC. Protein product: CASTSGGLLNEQFF.

This clonotype was seen more than once but under ten times. This CDR3 is CSARGGSFYNEQFF. In DNA form, the CDR3 reads TGCAGTGCTAGGGGCGGGAGTTTCTACAATGAGCAGTTCTTC. The J gene is TRBJ2-1, the V gene TRBV20-1, with 7 bases fitting TRBD2. CDR1 is DFQATT and CDR2 is SNEGSKA in the germline V gene (reference sequence). This CDR3 comprises 14 residues. The J segment lost 3 bases and the V segment lost 3 bases, leaving 5 bases of the junction unmatched.

This clonotype was seen a few times. The chain combines TRBV7-9 with TRBJ2-1; D is unresolved. CDR3 length: 13 amino acids. Germline lookup yields CDR1 SEHNR and CDR2 FQNEAQ (reference sequence). V lost 0 bases and J 14 bases, leaving 14 bases between the germline ends. The CDR3 loop is CASSLAELSYEFF. The CDR3 DNA reads as TGTGCCAGCAGCTTAGCTGAGTTATCGTACGAGTTCTTC.

This rearrangement joins TRBV29-1 to TRBJ2-1; tentative D call: TRBD2 (8 bases). The CDR3 is made up of 14 amino acids. Germline V lookup: CDR1 SQVTM, CDR2 ANQGSEA. The V gene lost 7 bases and the J gene lost 2 bases, with 15 bases spanning the gap. The CDR3 nucleotides read TGCAGCGCGGGGGGGACAGTAACCTACAATGAGCAGTTCTTC. This codes for CSAGGTVTYNEQFF.

This clonotype came up a few times. The chain combines TRBV7-8 with TRBJ1-3; D not certain. The V gene lost 1 base and the J gene lost 5 bases, with 9 bases spanning the gap. The CDR3 spans 14 residues. The germline CDR1 and CDR2 sequences are SGHVS and FQNEAQ. CDR3 in DNA: TGTGCCAGCAGCTTAGATCTGCTTCGAAACACCATATATTTT. It translates to CASSLDLLRNTIYF.

There are many counts of this clonotype. The chain employs TRBV12-3 or TRBV12-4 and TRBJ1-5, with no clear D. Between the trimmed V and J ends, which lost 9 bases and 7 bases, there was a span of 10 bases. The CDR3 length is 11 residues. CDR3 residues: CASSLGQPQHF. In DNA, the CDR3 is TGTGCCAGTTCCCTGGGGCAGCCCCAGCATTTT.

This chain joins TRBV4-1 and TRBJ2-5; no reliable D call. Germline CDR1 reads MGHRA; CDR2 reads YSYEKL. V was pared by 1 base and J by 2 bases, with 14 bases between. The CDR3 sequence is 16 residues long. The DNA of the CDR3 is TGCGCCAGCAGCCAAGCAGGAAAGGTGGGACAAGAGACCCAGTACTTC. Translating it yields CASSQAGKVGQETQYF.

This clonotype was recorded at least ten times. The chain is built from TRBV10-3 and TRBJ2-2; 14 bases align to TRBD2. J was trimmed by 5 bases and V by 4 bases; bases with no gene match: 12. The CDR3 totals 19 residues. Germline CDR1 is ENHRY and CDR2 is SYGVKD. The CDR3 spells CAISGPPGLAGVRTGELFF. Here the CDR3 DNA reads TGTGCCATCAGTGGACCCCCGGGACTAGCGGGAGTAAGAACCGGGGAGCTGTTTTTT.

This rearrangement joins TRBV5-1 to TRBJ2-2; no clear D. Germline values: CDR1 SGHRS, CDR2 YFSETQ. The V gene lost 2 bases and the J gene lost 3 bases, with 11 bases spanning the gap. This CDR3 is built from 15 residues. Here the CDR3 reads CASSFRQSHTGELFF. CDR3 DNA sequence: TGCGCCAGCAGCTTCCGGCAAAGTCACACCGGGGAGCTGTTTTTT. The complete variable domain, with remaining parts taken from reference TRBV5-1 and TRBJ2-2, reads KAGVTQTPRYLIKTRGQQVTLSCSPISGHRSVSWYQQTPGQGLQFLFEYFSETQRNKGNFPGRFSGRQFSNSRSEMNVSTLELGDSALYLCASSFRQSHTGELFFGEGSRLTVL.

The chain joins TRBV24-1 to TRBJ2-5, with 8 positions matching TRBD1. Germline V gives CDR1 KGHDR, CDR2 SFDVKD. V gave up 5 bases and J gave up 0 bases; unmatched junction bases: 4. The CDR3 sequence is 15 residues long. CDR3 bases: TGTGCCACCAGTGGCCCGACAGGGGACCAAGAGACCCAGTACTTC. Translation: CATSGPTGDQETQYF.

This clonotype was seen ten or more times. The chain couples TRBV7-9 to TRBJ2-3; 10 bases fit TRBD2. The CDR3 contains 14 residues. CDR1 and CDR2 from the germline V gene are SEHNR and FQNEAQ (reference sequence). The J segment lost 4 bases and the V segment lost 5 bases, leaving 3 bases of the junction unmatched. CDR3 bases: TGTGCCAGCAGCCCTGGGACTAGCGCAGATACGCAGTATTTT. As protein: CASSPGTSADTQYF.

The chain employs TRBV5-1 and TRBJ2-2; D perhaps matches TRBD2 (6 bases). Trimming cost V 1 base and J 8 bases, with 15 bases left between them. The CDR3 extends over 15 amino acids. Per germline, CDR1 SGHRS and CDR2 YFSETQ. The CDR3 loop is CASSLRASEPGELFF. CDR3 coding DNA: TGCGCCAGCAGCTTGAGGGCTAGCGAACCAGGGGAGCTGTTTTTT.

This clonotype was seen at least ten times. The gene calls are TRBV20-1 and TRBJ2-7; 8 nucleotides line up with TRBD2. The ends lost 1 base at V and 5 bases at J; junction bases unmatched: 13. CDR3 size: 16 residues. Germline V CDR1 and CDR2: DFQATT, SNEGSKA (reference sequence). CDR3 amino acids: CSARGRGGGPLDEQYF. CDR3 nucleotides: TGCAGTGCTAGAGGTCGGGGGGGAGGGCCTCTGGACGAGCAGTACTTC.

The rearrangement joins TRBV20-1 to TRBJ2-2; TRBD2 matches 9 bases. Germline CDR1 is DFQATT and CDR2 is SNEGSKA (reference sequence). V shed 5 bases, J shed 5 bases, and the junction held 9 bases outside the gene matches. The CDR3 is 15 amino acids. The CDR3 spells CSAPSSREGTGELFF. The CDR3 coding sequence is TGCAGTGCTCCCTCTTCGCGGGAGGGAACCGGGGAGCTGTTTTTT.

The sample holds many counts of this clonotype. The chain employs TRBV7-9 and TRBJ2-1; 8 nucleotides agree with TRBD2. CDR1 SEHNR and CDR2 FQNEAQ come from the germline V gene (reference sequence). CDR3 length: 15 amino acids. The J segment lost 6 bases and the V segment lost 8 bases, leaving 12 bases of the junction unmatched. The CDR3 nucleotides read TGTGCCAGCTCCTCTCCGGGACTAGTCGTCAATGAGCAGTTCTTC. Amino acid sequence: CASSSPGLVVNEQFF.

The chain is built from TRBV12-3 or TRBV12-4 and TRBJ2-4, with 10 bases matching TRBD2. J gave up 4 bases and V 0 bases, and 9 bases lay outside the gene matches. The CDR3 runs 18 residues. CDR3 in amino acids: CASSLARESGRAKNIQYF. CDR3 bases: TGTGCCAGCAGTTTAGCGCGAGAAAGCGGGAGGGCGAAAAACATTCAGTACTTC.

This sequence joins TRBV4-2 and TRBJ2-7, with TRBD1 matching over 8 bases. CDR3 length: 14 residues. The trim removed 0 bases at V and 3 bases at J, leaving 1 base unmatched. CDR1 and CDR2 (germline): LGHNA, YNFKEQ. The CDR3 DNA sequence: TGTGCCAGCAGCCAAGACAGGGGGCGCTACGAGCAGTACTTC. It is translated as CASSQDRGRYEQYF.

In its sample, this clonotype was seen a few times. The V call is TRBV20-1, the J call TRBJ2-1; possible D gene TRBD1, 6 bases. The V gene's germline CDR1 is DFQATT and CDR2 SNEGSKA (reference sequence). This CDR3 is 10 amino acids long. Trimming removed 5 bases from V and 9 bases from J, with 8 bases in between. CDR3 protein: CSASGVEQFF. The CDR3 DNA reads TGCAGTGCTTCAGGGGTTGAGCAGTTCTTC.